These 21 T cell receptor beta chains originate from one sample sequenced in a study of blood T cells in healthy people across ages. Through a sample-barcoded 5' primer and a J-beta primer mix, a second PCR was run for about 6 to 11 cycles. Using its own MiXCR run on the 5' RACE reads, TCRdb lists one record per CDR3 protein. This table holds about 1.4 million distinct CDR3 sequences, around 59% found once. Source material: blood. These receptor sequences come from a man aged 18 to 30 in good health.

The chain links TRBV4-2 to TRBJ1-2, with D unresolved. The length of the CDR3 is 14 residues. Germline V gene lookup returns CDR1 LGHNA and CDR2 YNFKEQ. Trimming pared 2 bases from V and 5 bases from J, leaving 12 bases between. CDR3 nucleotide sequence: TGTGCCAGCAGCCAACCATTGAGTCGGTATGGCTACACCTTC. Translating gives CASSQPLSRYGYTF.

The chain combines TRBV21-1 with TRBJ2-7; TRBD1, the table's D call, lacks a check against the DNA. The J call may be faulty, since TRBJ2-5 better matches the DNA end. TRBV21-1 is given as a pseudogene. The CDR3 contains 14 residues. The CDR3 DNA follows: TGTGCCAGCAGCAAACGGGACAGAGGAGAGACCCAGTACTTC. Protein: CASSKRDRGETQYF.

The chain links TRBV12-3 or TRBV12-4 to TRBJ2-3; TRBD2 is a possible D gene (5 bases). The V end lost 6 bases, the J end lost 3 bases, and 16 bases lay between the germline ends. CDR3 size: 15 residues. For the CDR3, the DNA is TGTGCCAGCAGCTACGTCGGACTTAAAACAGATACGCAGTATTTT. Translating gives CASSYVGLKTDTQYF.

V and J are TRBV29-1 and TRBJ2-4; D ambiguous. Germline-derived CDR1 and CDR2 are SQVTM and ANQGSEA. V lost 0 bases, J lost 8 bases, and 11 bases lay in between. The CDR3 runs 13 residues. The DNA for the CDR3 is TGCAGCGTTGAAGACTTAACAAAGGACATTCAGTACTTC. Amino acid sequence: CSVEDLTKDIQYF. Complete variable domain (other parts from reference TRBV29-1 and TRBJ2-4): SAVISQKPSRDICQRGTSLTIQCQVDSQVTMMFWYRQQPGQSLTLIATANQGSEATYESGFVIDKFPISRPNLTFSTLTVSNMSPEDSSIYLCSVEDLTKDIQYFGAGTRLSVL.

The rearrangement uses TRBV20-1 and TRBJ1-5, with 8 bases identical to TRBD1. Germline values: CDR1 DFQATT, CDR2 SNEGSKA (reference sequence). The CDR3 has 16 amino acids. V lost 0 bases to trimming and J lost 2 bases; unmatched junction nucleotides: 6. The CDR3 coding sequence is TGCAGTGCTAGAGACCCAGGGGGCAGGCGCAATCAGCCCCAGCATTTT. It yields the protein CSARDPGGRRNQPQHF.

The chain recombines TRBV5-1 with TRBJ2-1; D could derive from TRBD1 or TRBD2 (5 bases each). This CDR3 spans 14 amino acids. The V and J ends lost 3 bases and 3 bases respectively, with 10 bases between them. Germline CDR1 reads SGHRS; CDR2 reads YFSETQ. The CDR3 sequence: CASSSRGLYNEQFF. The CDR3 region has the DNA TGCGCCAGCAGCTCCCGGGGCCTCTACAATGAGCAGTTCTTC.

This chain connects TRBV28 to TRBJ2-4; 13 bases align to TRBD2. The last part of the DNA fits TRBJ2-7 better; the J call may be wrong. From germline, CDR1 is MDHEN and CDR2 SYDVKM. The CDR3 loop spans 14 amino acids. DNA for the CDR3: TGTGCCAGTAGCAAGGGACTAGCGGGGTACGAGCAGTACTTC. This encodes CASSKGLAGYEQYF.

The chain combines TRBV6-6 with TRBJ2-5; D uncertain. The germline CDR1 and CDR2 sequences are MNHNY and SVGAGI (reference sequence). V was clipped by 2 bases and J by 11 bases, with 21 bases between them. The CDR3 extends over 15 amino acids. The CDR3 DNA sequence: TGTGCCAGCAGTTACCCCGGAGCCCATTACAATGAGCAGTACTTC. This codes for CASSYPGAHYNEQYF.

This clonotype has a handful of counts. This chain links TRBV7-2 with TRBJ2-1; tentatively, D is TRBD1 or TRBD2 (5 bases each). Trimming took off 4 bases at V and 2 bases at J, with 15 bases between the two ends. There are 16 residues in the CDR3. Germline CDR1 SGHTA, CDR2 FQGNSA. The CDR3 region has the DNA TGTGCCAGCAGCTCCCCGGGGCAGGTACCCTACAATGAGCAGTTCTTC. Protein product: CASSSPGQVPYNEQFF.

V usage is TRBV5-1 and J usage is TRBJ2-3; TRBD2 matches 8 bases. The V and J ends lost 0 bases and 0 bases, in that order; junction bases with no gene match: 3. The CDR3 extends over 16 amino acids. Germline CDR1 reads SGHRS; CDR2 reads YFSETQ. CDR3 sequence reads: CASSLAGRASTDTQYF. Written as DNA, the CDR3 is TGCGCCAGCAGCTTGGCCGGGAGGGCGAGCACAGATACGCAGTATTTT.

This rearrangement joins TRBV5-1 to TRBJ2-5; D tentatively fits TRBD1 or TRBD2 (7 bases each). The end of the DNA fits TRBJ2-7 better, so the J call may be wrong. From germline, CDR1 is SGHRS and CDR2 YFSETQ. This CDR3 is 15 amino acids long. CDR3 amino acids: CASSLWEGAGYEQYF. CDR3 coding DNA: TGCGCCAGCAGCTTGTGGGAGGGGGCAGGGTACGAGCAGTACTTC.

In its sample, this clonotype was seen once. The chain has TRBV24-1 and TRBJ2-3; D ambiguous. Germline values: CDR1 KGHDR, CDR2 SFDVKD. This CDR3 spans 14 amino acids. Trimming took off 7 bases at V and 0 bases at J, with 10 bases between the two ends. CDR3 DNA sequence: TGTGCCACCAGCGCTTTTTCTAGCACAGATACGCAGTATTTT. It encodes CATSAFSSTDTQYF.

The table lists this clonotype with a few counts. This chain links TRBV4-1 with TRBJ2-1, with 9 bases aligning to TRBD2. J lost 4 bases, V lost 3 bases, and 16 bases had no gene match. The CDR3 sequence is 19 residues long. Germline V gene sequence: CDR1 MGHRA, CDR2 YSYEKL. The CDR3 loop reads CASSHPNQRLAGPYNEQFF. The CDR3 region has the DNA TGCGCCAGCAGCCACCCCAACCAACGGCTAGCGGGGCCGTACAATGAGCAGTTCTTC.

This chain links TRBV7-9 with TRBJ2-1; the match to TRBD2 covers 9 bases. This CDR3 contains 17 residues. With V trimmed by 4 bases and J by 4 bases, 11 bases remained unmatched. CDR1 is SEHNR, CDR2 FQNEAQ, per germline (reference sequence). CDR3 residues: CASSSPVPSGEYNEQFF. In nucleotides, the CDR3 is TGTGCCAGCAGCTCTCCGGTGCCTAGCGGGGAGTACAATGAGCAGTTCTTC.

The V gene is TRBV7-9, the J gene TRBJ2-3; TRBD1 matches 9 bases. This CDR3 is 15 amino acids long. Germline CDR1 and CDR2: SEHNR and FQNEAQ (reference sequence). The V and J ends lost 6 bases and 6 bases, in that order; junction bases with no gene match: 10. Here the CDR3 reads CASRHGTGPHDTQYF. In nucleotides, the CDR3 is TGTGCCAGCAGACACGGGACAGGGCCCCATGATACGCAGTATTTT.

V is TRBV4-1 and J is TRBJ2-7; TRBD2 matches 11 bases. With 2 bases clipped from V and 4 bases from J, the junction kept 7 bases outside the gene matches. Germline CDR1 and CDR2: MGHRA and YSYEKL. This CDR3 contains 16 residues. The CDR3 coding sequence is TGCGCCAGCAGCCAATCCGGGACTAGCGGAAGATACGAGCAGTACTTC. This gives the protein CASSQSGTSGRYEQYF.

This clonotype was seen only once. A read error may explain this, as a much larger clone is one base away. The rearrangement uses TRBV12-3 or TRBV12-4 and TRBJ2-7, with TRBD1 as a possible D gene (6 bases). The CDR3 covers 13 residues. The germline V and J ends were trimmed by 3 bases and 3 bases, with 9 bases remaining between them. The CDR3: CASSFGQFYEQYF. The CDR3 DNA sequence: TGTGCCAGCAGTTTTGGACAGTTCTACGAGCAGTACTTC.

This clonotype was seen only once. Sequence at one end of the junction differs from germline and may be a read error. The chain combines TRBV5-1 with TRBJ2-7; no clear D. This CDR3 has 15 residues. Germline V lookup: CDR1 SGHRS, CDR2 YFSETQ. In DNA, the CDR3 is TGCACCAGCAGCTTGTCGGCAAATCAGCCCTACGAGCAGTACTTC. It is translated as CTSSLSANQPYEQYF.

The chain carries TRBV15 and TRBJ1-2; D gene unclear. Trimming stripped 1 base from V and 2 bases from J, with 2 bases between. The germline gives CDR1 LNHNV, CDR2 YYDKDF (reference sequence). The CDR3 loop spans 12 amino acids. The CDR3: CATSRANYGYTF. As DNA, the CDR3 is TGTGCCACCAGCAGAGCCAACTATGGCTACACCTTC.

V gene TRBV2 combines with J gene TRBJ1-1, with TRBD1 matching 7 bases. CDR1 and CDR2 (germline): SNHLY, FYNNEI. The V gene end was trimmed by 11 bases and the J gene end by 1 base; junction bases not matched to a gene: 13. The CDR3 is 15 residues long. The CDR3 loop is CAPKGRGQGNTEAFF. CDR3 coding DNA: TGTGCCCCCAAGGGAAGGGGGCAGGGGAACACTGAAGCTTTCTTT.

This clonotype was picked up a small number of times. The rearrangement links TRBV12-3 or TRBV12-4 to TRBJ2-4; 7 bases map to TRBD1. The J call is in doubt because the DNA end fits TRBJ2-7 better. The CDR3 sequence is 13 residues long. The CDR3 region is CASTTGRLYEQYF. The CDR3 nucleotides read TGTGCCAGCACGACAGGGCGACTCTACGAGCAGTACTTC.